These T cell receptor beta chains were read from a single sample in a study of cytomegalovirus exposure and HLA in healthy donors. Sequencing used immunoSEQ multiplex PCR; TCRdb keeps in-frame clones, though not all of them. The table has around 110,000 clones, 82% seen once. Sample: PBMCs. Receptors originate from a man aged 25-40 years in good health and CMV-seropositive. CDR3s include the opening cysteine and the closing phenylalanine or tryptophan. Fields, in order: CDR3 protein, CDR3 DNA, V gene, J gene, clone size, D gene. The D gene is left open where the match is weak. Clone size appears in some rows only: once, few, many, or a class for an expanded clone.

CDR3 protein: CASSRDRGLGYEQYF
CDR3 DNA: TGTGCCAGCAGTAGGGACAGGGGGTTGGGATACGAGCAGTACTTC
V gene: TRBV6-6
J gene: TRBJ2-7
clone size: -
D gene: TRBD1

CDR3 protein: CASSEARGGAVEQFF
CDR3 DNA: TGTGCCAGCAGTGAAGCTCGCGGGGGGGCCGTTGAGCAGTTCTTC
V gene: TRBV2
J gene: TRBJ2-1
clone size: -
D gene: TRBD2

CDR3 protein: CSSSPPTAYFYGYTF
CDR3 DNA: TGTTCCAGCAGCCCACCCACCGCGTATTTCTATGGCTACACCTTC
V gene: TRBV7-9
J gene: TRBJ1-2
clone size: -
D gene: -

CDR3 protein: CASSTYVTGQHNYGYTF
CDR3 DNA: TGTGCCAGTAGTACTTACGTCACTGGACAGCACAACTATGGCTACACCTTC
V gene: TRBV19
J gene: TRBJ1-2
clone size: -
D gene: -

CDR3 protein: CASSPYGQEAFF
CDR3 DNA: TGTGCCAGCAGCCCCTATGGACAGGAAGCTTTCTTT
V gene: TRBV7-2
J gene: TRBJ1-1
clone size: -
D gene: -

CDR3 protein: CASSPVGGSYNEQFF
CDR3 DNA: TGTGCCAGCAGCCCGGTTGGGGGGTCTTACAATGAGCAGTTCTTC
V gene: TRBV7-8
J gene: TRBJ2-1
clone size: -
D gene: -

CDR3 protein: CASSLGVGGNTEAFF
CDR3 DNA: TGTGCCAGCAGCTTGGGTGTAGGGGGGAACACTGAAGCTTTCTTT
V gene: TRBV5-4
J gene: TRBJ1-1
clone size: few
D gene: -

CDR3 protein: CASSLAPGEKLFF
CDR3 DNA: TGTGCCAGCAGCTTGGCCCCGGGTGAAAAACTGTTTTTT
V gene: TRBV5-6
J gene: TRBJ1-4
clone size: -
D gene: -

CDR3 protein: CASSSGVYYGYTF
CDR3 DNA: TGTGCCAGCAGTTCCGGGGTCTACTATGGCTACACCTTC
V gene: TRBV6-5
J gene: TRBJ1-2
clone size: once
D gene: -

CDR3 protein: CASSFGPAGSTDTQYF
CDR3 DNA: TGCGCCAGCAGCTTCGGACCAGCGGGGAGCACAGATACGCAGTATTTT
V gene: TRBV5-1
J gene: TRBJ2-3
clone size: -
D gene: TRBD2

CDR3 protein: CASSGAVGLNTGELFF
CDR3 DNA: TGTGCCAGCAGCGGGGCAGTAGGGCTTAACACCGGGGAGCTGTTTTTT
V gene: TRBV5-6
J gene: TRBJ2-2
clone size: -
D gene: -

CDR3 protein: CATRRSPGTEFRAFF
CDR3 DNA: TGTGCCACCAGGCGTTCTCCCGGGACAGAATTCCGAGCTTTCTTT
V gene: TRBV15
J gene: TRBJ1-1
clone size: -
D gene: TRBD1

CDR3 protein: CASRGLAEETQYF
CDR3 DNA: TGTGCCAGCCGGGGACTAGCGGAAGAGACCCAGTACTTC
V gene: TRBV6-5
J gene: TRBJ2-5
clone size: -
D gene: TRBD2

CDR3 protein: CASSSGGADGNTIYF
CDR3 DNA: TGTGCCAGCAGTTCAGGGGGCGCGGATGGAAACACCATATATTTT
V gene: TRBV27
J gene: TRBJ1-3
clone size: -
D gene: TRBD1

CDR3 protein: CASSFNRNSYEQYF
CDR3 DNA: TGTGCCAGCAGCTTCAACAGAAATTCCTACGAGCAGTACTTC
V gene: TRBV5-6
J gene: TRBJ2-7
clone size: -
D gene: -

CDR3 protein: CASSLFPGGQPQHF
CDR3 DNA: TGTGCCAGCAGTTTATTTCCCGGGGGACAGCCCCAGCATTTT
V gene: TRBV27
J gene: TRBJ1-5
clone size: few
D gene: -

CDR3 protein: CASSFSRTGGSPLHF
CDR3 DNA: TGTGCCAGCAGTTTCTCACGGACAGGGGGATCACCCCTCCACTTT
V gene: TRBV6-5
J gene: TRBJ1-6
clone size: -
D gene: TRBD1

CDR3 protein: CASRGEAGGLGDTQYF
CDR3 DNA: TGTGCCAGCAGAGGGGAAGCGGGGGGGCTAGGAGATACGCAGTATTTT
V gene: TRBV9
J gene: TRBJ2-3
clone size: -
D gene: TRBD2

CDR3 protein: CASSGTGFRYGYTF
CDR3 DNA: TGTGCCAGTAGTGGTACAGGGTTCCGCTATGGCTACACCTTC
V gene: TRBV19
J gene: TRBJ1-2
clone size: once
D gene: -

CDR3 protein: CASSLDWSGGAYEQYF
CDR3 DNA: TGTGCCAGCAGCTTAGATTGGTCCGGGGGAGCCTACGAGCAGTACTTC
V gene: TRBV11-2
J gene: TRBJ2-7
clone size: -
D gene: -

CDR3 protein: CASSLEGAVNQPQHF
CDR3 DNA: TGTGCCAGCAGCTTAGAGGGGGCGGTCAATCAGCCCCAGCATTTT
V gene: TRBV7-6
J gene: TRBJ1-5
clone size: -
D gene: TRBD1

CDR3 protein: CASSPTSLDKNIQYF
CDR3 DNA: TGTGCCAGCAGCCCGACTAGTCTCGACAAAAACATTCAGTACTTC
V gene: TRBV7-3
J gene: TRBJ2-4
clone size: -
D gene: -

CDR3 protein: CATSKETSGGGEQFF
CDR3 DNA: TGTGCCACCAGCAAGGAGACTAGCGGGGGTGGTGAGCAGTTCTTC
V gene: TRBV15
J gene: TRBJ2-1
clone size: once
D gene: TRBD2

CDR3 protein: CASSPRGSVNTEAFF
CDR3 DNA: TGTGCCAGCTCACCGCGGGGCAGCGTCAACACTGAAGCTTTCTTT
V gene: TRBV18
J gene: TRBJ1-1
clone size: -
D gene: -

CDR3 protein: CASSSLDRALTGELFF
CDR3 DNA: TGTGCCAGCAGCAGCTTGGACAGGGCTCTCACCGGGGAGCTGTTTTTT
V gene: TRBV7-9
J gene: TRBJ2-2
clone size: -
D gene: TRBD1

CDR3 protein: CASSPRFANAGANVLTF
CDR3 DNA: TGTGCCAGCAGCCCCCGGTTTGCAAACGCTGGGGCCAACGTCCTGACTTTC
V gene: TRBV9
J gene: TRBJ2-6
clone size: -
D gene: -